The 21 T cell receptor beta chains listed next were all sequenced from one sample in a study of T cell changes during pregnancy in multiple sclerosis. Here immunoSEQ multiplex PCR was the method, and the copy in TCRdb shows in-frame clones only, minus some. The sample holds 35,000 to 45,000 clones, around 90% seen once. The sample consisted of CD4+ T cells from peripheral blood mononuclear cells, taken in the first trimester of pregnancy. The receptor set was obtained from a female donor with multiple sclerosis, enrolled in a pregnancy study.

As DNA, the CDR3 is TGTGCCAGCAGCCTAAACCCCCAGGGTCCCTACGAGCAGTACTTC. Translation: CASSLNPQGPYEQYF. V usage is TRBV7-2 and J usage is TRBJ2-7, with D possibly being TRBD1 (5 bases). Germline-derived CDR1 and CDR2 are SGHTA and FQGNSA. Trimming cost V 5 bases and J 2 bases, with 16 bases left between them. This CDR3 contains 15 residues.

The count of this clone is one. The DNA of the CDR3 is TGTGCCACCAGTACCGGGACAGTGGCAAGTGAAAAACTGTTTTTT. Encoded protein: CATSTGTVASEKLFF. V usage is TRBV19 and J usage is TRBJ1-4, with TRBD1 matching over 7 bases. V was pared by 10 bases and J by 7 bases, with 15 bases of the junction left unmatched. The V gene's germline CDR1 is LNHDA and CDR2 SQIVND (reference sequence). CDR3 length: 15 amino acids.

The V gene is TRBV6-4, the J gene TRBJ2-4; possibly TRBD1 for D (7 bases). The germline CDR1 and CDR2 sequences are MRHNA and SNTAGT. This CDR3 has 17 amino acids. The V end lost 8 bases, the J end lost 5 bases, and 25 bases lay between the germline ends. The DNA of the CDR3 is TGTGCCAGCGGAGAAGGGGGACAGTCGGGGGTTGAAAACATTCAGTACTTC. Translated, it gives CASGEGGQSGVENIQYF.

This sequence joins TRBV9 and TRBJ2-3, with D tentatively TRBD2 (5 bases). Between the trimmed V and J ends, which lost 4 bases and 5 bases, there was a span of 11 bases. The V gene's germline CDR1 is SGDLS and CDR2 YYNGEE. This CDR3 comprises 13 residues. CDR3 region: CASSPPGVDTQYF. The CDR3 DNA is TGTGCCAGCAGCCCGCCCGGGGTAGATACGCAGTATTTT.

This clone was recorded once. The CDR3 DNA is TGTGCCAGCAGCATTCGGGAGACCCAGTACTTC. Amino acids: CASSIRETQYF. This chain links TRBV21-1 with TRBJ2-5; the D call in the table, TRBD2, was not verified against the DNA. TRBV21-1 is a pseudogene segment. The CDR3 contains 11 residues.

J is TRBJ1-2 and V is TRBV5-1; 7 nucleotides line up with TRBD1. CDR1 and CDR2 (germline): SGHRS, YFSETQ. The CDR3 contains 13 residues. After removal of 5 bases from V and 5 bases from J, the junction contained 6 bases not matched to a gene. The CDR3: CASRADRRYGYTF. CDR3 nucleotide sequence: TGCGCCAGCAGGGCGGACAGGCGGTATGGCTACACCTTC.

This clone was seen only a few times. The chain recombines TRBV7-9 with TRBJ1-1; D remains unclear. The ends were cut back, 3 bases at V and 1 base at J, with 6 bases in the middle. Looked up from germline, CDR1 is SEHNR and CDR2 is FQNEAQ (reference sequence). This CDR3 has 13 amino acids. CDR3 in amino acids: CASSFQENTEAFF. CDR3 DNA: TGTGCCAGCAGCTTTCAGGAGAACACTGAAGCTTTCTTT.

CDR3 in DNA: TGCGCCAGCAGCTCAGGACTAGCGGGAGGGGTCCTGCAGGAGACCCAGTACTTC. As protein: CASSSGLAGGVLQETQYF. V gene TRBV5-1 combines with J gene TRBJ2-5; 15 bases are a match to TRBD2. Germline V CDR1 and CDR2: SGHRS, YFSETQ. This CDR3 has 18 residues. V was clipped by 3 bases and J by 5 bases; unmatched bases: 11. The whole variable domain, remainder taken from reference TRBV5-1 and TRBJ2-5, is KAGVTQTPRYLIKTRGQQVTLSCSPISGHRSVSWYQQTPGQGLQFLFEYFSETQRNKGNFPGRFSGRQFSNSRSEMNVSTLELGDSALYLCASSSGLAGGVLQETQYFGPGTRLLVL.

V usage is TRBV28 and J usage is TRBJ2-5; 7 bases fit TRBD1. The CDR3 spans 14 residues. V shed 6 bases, J shed 1 base, and the junction held 5 bases outside the gene matches. Per germline, CDR1 MDHEN and CDR2 SYDVKM. The CDR3 loop is CASSKTGRQETQYF. CDR3 nucleotides: TGTGCCAGCAGCAAGACAGGGCGCCAAGAGACCCAGTACTTC.

In nucleotides, the CDR3 is TGTGCCAGCAGCTTGACCCGCCAGGGGCTCGCTTTCTTT. This translates into CASSLTRQGLAFF. This rearrangement joins TRBV5-6 to TRBJ1-1; D is perhaps TRBD1 (6 bases). This CDR3 region has 13 residues. With 1 base removed from V and 11 bases from J, the gap between germline ends came to 15 bases. CDR1 is SGHDT and CDR2 is YYEEEE in the germline V gene. Drawing the rest from reference TRBV5-6 and TRBJ1-1, the complete variable domain is DAGVTQSPTHLIKTRGQQVTLRCSPKSGHDTVSWYQQALGQGPQFIFQYYEEEERQRGNFPDRFSGHQFPNYSSELNVNALLLGDSALYLCASSLTRQGLAFFGQGTRLTVV.

The chain employs TRBV6-5 and TRBJ1-1; 8 positions agree with TRBD1. The length of the CDR3 is 14 residues. V lost 5 bases and J lost 4; bases outside the gene matches: 6. CDR1 is MNHEY, CDR2 SVGAGI, per germline. In DNA form, the CDR3 reads TGTGCCAGCAGTCCACAGGGGGTGGGCACTGAAGCTTTCTTT. Translated: CASSPQGVGTEAFF.

Here the CDR3 reads CASSLRRLGTGELFF. In DNA, the CDR3 is TGTGCCAGCAGTTTGCGGCGGCTGGGCACCGGGGAGCTGTTTTTT. The V gene is TRBV6-5, the J gene TRBJ2-2; the D is unclear. The CDR3 consists of 15 residues. Germline V gives CDR1 MNHEY, CDR2 SVGAGI. Trimming took 4 bases from V and 4 from J, leaving 13 bases between them.

The chain couples TRBV5-1 to TRBJ1-1; TRBD1 agrees at 7 bases. Germline values: CDR1 SGHRS, CDR2 YFSETQ. V lost 4 bases, J lost 0 bases, and 6 bases stayed unmatched. This CDR3 spans 15 amino acids. The CDR3 DNA sequence: TGCGCCAGCAGCAGCTACAGGGGAATGAACACTGAAGCTTTCTTT. Translating gives CASSSYRGMNTEAFF.

This clone has at least ten counts. The chain couples TRBV7-7 to TRBJ1-2; D gene unclear. CDR3 size: 14 residues. Germline CDR1 reads SSHAT; CDR2 reads FNYEAQ (reference sequence). V was clipped by 3 bases and J by 4 bases, with 12 bases between them. CDR3 DNA: TGTGCCAGCAGCTTGGTCCAGGATGCCTATGGCTACACCTTC. Amino acid sequence: CASSLVQDAYGYTF.

V usage is TRBV7-9 and J usage is TRBJ1-2; D may be TRBD1 (5 bases). This CDR3 is 13 amino acids long. Germline lookup yields CDR1 SEHNR and CDR2 FQNEAQ (reference sequence). V shed 2 bases and J shed 7 bases, with 11 bases lying between them. CDR3 coding DNA: TGTGCCAGCAGCTTAAGGGGCCTCAGTGGCTACACCTTC. Its protein product is CASSLRGLSGYTF. Full variable domain (remainder filled in from reference TRBV7-9 and TRBJ1-2): DTGVSQNPRHKITKRGQNVTFRCDPISEHNRLYWYRQTLGQGPEFLTYFQNEAQLEKSRLLSDRFSAERPKGSFSTLEIQRTEQGDSAMYLCASSLRGLSGYTFGSGTRLTVV.

The chain couples TRBV5-1 to TRBJ2-4, with TRBD2 matching over 8 bases. This CDR3 is built from 13 residues. Germline V gene sequence: CDR1 SGHRS, CDR2 YFSETQ. The junction had 2 bases not matched to a gene; V was cut back by 0 bases and J by 9 bases. The CDR3 sequence is CASSLVGLAIQYF. The DNA of the CDR3 is TGCGCCAGCAGCTTGGTTGGACTAGCCATTCAGTACTTC.

The J gene is TRBJ2-1, the V gene TRBV5-1; 9 positions match TRBD2. This CDR3 is built from 15 residues. The trim removed 0 bases at V and 5 bases at J, leaving 3 bases unmatched. Germline assignment: CDR1 SGHRS and CDR2 YFSETQ. CDR3 nucleotides: TGCGCCAGCAGCTTGGTAGCGGGGGCCGACAATGAGCAGTTCTTC. Its translation: CASSLVAGADNEQFF.

This rearrangement joins TRBV5-6 to TRBJ1-5; TRBD1 aligns across 8 bases. After removal of 3 bases from V and 0 bases from J, the junction contained 8 bases not matched to a gene. Per the germline V gene, CDR1 is SGHDT and CDR2 is YYEEEE. This CDR3 has 17 residues. In DNA, the CDR3 is TGTGCCAGCAGCTACCTGGACAGGGATGGTAGCAATCAGCCCCAGCATTTT. Translating it yields CASSYLDRDGSNQPQHF.

The rearrangement uses TRBV28 and TRBJ2-7; possibly TRBD2 for D (6 bases). CDR1 and CDR2 (germline): MDHEN, SYDVKM. Trimming stripped 6 bases from V and 12 bases from J, with 18 bases between. This CDR3 is built from 12 residues. The CDR3 sequence: CASRAREAGWYF. The CDR3 DNA reads as TGTGCCAGCAGGGCCCGAGAAGCGGGTTGGTACTTC.

This clone was seen a single time. The rearrangement joins TRBV9 to TRBJ2-1; D perhaps matches TRBD2 (5 bases). CDR3 size: 12 residues. Germline-derived CDR1 and CDR2 are SGDLS and YYNGEE. V was shortened by 3 bases and J by 8 bases, with 9 bases between the two germline ends. CDR3 amino acids: CASSGGLDEQFF. CDR3 DNA: TGTGCCAGCAGCGGTGGACTGGATGAGCAGTTCTTC.

This clone was found a few times. J is TRBJ1-1 and V is TRBV5-1; D unresolved. V was clipped by 0 bases and J by 4 bases, with 10 bases between them. CDR3 length: 14 residues. Germline V lookup: CDR1 SGHRS, CDR2 YFSETQ. CDR3 residues: CASSLAAGLTEAFF. In DNA form, the CDR3 reads TGCGCCAGCAGCTTGGCCGCAGGACTCACTGAAGCTTTCTTT.